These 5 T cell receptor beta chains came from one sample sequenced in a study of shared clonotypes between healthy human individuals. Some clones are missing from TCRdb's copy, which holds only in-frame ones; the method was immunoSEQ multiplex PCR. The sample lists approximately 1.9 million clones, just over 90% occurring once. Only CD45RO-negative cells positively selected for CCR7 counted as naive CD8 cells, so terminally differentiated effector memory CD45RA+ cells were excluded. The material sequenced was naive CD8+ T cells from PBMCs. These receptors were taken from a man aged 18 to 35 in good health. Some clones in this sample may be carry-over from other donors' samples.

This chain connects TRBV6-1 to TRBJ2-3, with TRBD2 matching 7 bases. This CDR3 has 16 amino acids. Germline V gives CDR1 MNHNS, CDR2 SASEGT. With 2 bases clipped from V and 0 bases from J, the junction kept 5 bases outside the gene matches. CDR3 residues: CASSEWSSGSTDTQYF. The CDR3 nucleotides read TGTGCCAGCAGTGAATGGTCTAGCGGTAGCACAGATACGCAGTATTTT.

Here the CDR3 reads CASSFLSGTYNEQFF. As DNA, the CDR3 is TGTGCCAGCAGCTTTCTCAGCGGAACCTACAATGAGCAGTTCTTC. V and J are TRBV7-6 and TRBJ2-1; perhaps TRBD2 as D (5 bases). The CDR3 runs to 15 residues. In germline, CDR1 is SGHVS, CDR2 FNYEAQ. V was cut by 3 bases and J by 2 bases, with 11 bases left in between.

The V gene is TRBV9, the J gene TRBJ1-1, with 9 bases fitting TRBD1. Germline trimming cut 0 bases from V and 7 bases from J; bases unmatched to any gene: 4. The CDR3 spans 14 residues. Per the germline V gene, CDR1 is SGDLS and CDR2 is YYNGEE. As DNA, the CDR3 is TGTGCCAGCAGCGTAGGACAGGGGGGTAGTGAAGCTTTCTTT. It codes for CASSVGQGGSEAFF.

The CDR3 here is CASSVAPGTAYEQYF. For the CDR3, the DNA is TGCGCCAGCAGCGTGGCTCCTGGGACAGCCTACGAGCAGTACTTC. The chain carries TRBV4-1 and TRBJ2-7; 7 nucleotides agree with TRBD1. J lost 2 bases, V lost 5 bases, and 9 bases had no gene match. The CDR3 runs 15 residues. CDR1 MGHRA and CDR2 YSYEKL come from the germline V gene.

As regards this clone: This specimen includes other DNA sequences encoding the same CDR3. In DNA form, the CDR3 reads TGTGCCAGCAGCTCGAGGACTAGCGGGAGCTCCTACAATGAGCAGTTCTTC. Translation gives CASSSRTSGSSYNEQFF. This sequence joins TRBV7-9 and TRBJ2-1; 13 nucleotides match TRBD2. V lost 4 bases to trimming and J lost 0 bases; unmatched junction nucleotides: 3. Germline V gene sequence: CDR1 SEHNR, CDR2 FQNEAQ (reference sequence). The CDR3 extends over 17 amino acids.